Following are 8 T cell receptor beta chains from one sample sequenced in a study of cytomegalovirus exposure and HLA in healthy donors. In the PCR, 60 Vbeta and 13 Jbeta primers were used. Using immunoSEQ multiplex PCR, the repertoire was profiled, and TCRdb retains in-frame clones only, with some absent. The sample records 100,000 to 150,000 clones, around 82% being singletons. The sample comprised PBMCs. The receptors derive from a man younger than 45 in good health and CMV-seropositive.

J is TRBJ2-7 and V is TRBV5-1; possible D gene TRBD1, 6 bases. The CDR3 runs to 15 residues. Germline values: CDR1 SGHRS, CDR2 YFSETQ. V lost 4 bases and J 6 bases, leaving 20 bases between the germline ends. The CDR3 bases are TGCGCCAGCAGCCGGGCGTTGGGGGCCTCCCGCGAGCAGTACTTC. As protein: CASSRALGASREQYF.

The chain employs TRBV29-1 and TRBJ1-2; 10 bases line up with TRBD1. Germline values: CDR1 SQVTM, CDR2 ANQGSEA. CDR3 size: 13 residues. J lost 4 bases, V lost 5 bases, and 4 bases had no gene match. CDR3 DNA sequence: TGCAGCGTTCAGAGGGACAGGGGCTATGGCTACACCTTC. It codes for CSVQRDRGYGYTF.

The chain combines TRBV30 with TRBJ2-7, with unresolved D. The germline V gene encodes CDR1 GTSNPN and CDR2 SVGIG (reference sequence). Trimming stripped 2 bases from V and 9 bases from J, with 20 bases between. The CDR3 extends over 14 amino acids. The CDR3 DNA follows: TGTGCCTGGAGTCACCTGAAGCGAATACGAGGGCAGTACTTC. This translates into CAWSHLKRIRGQYF.

The chain combines TRBV27 with TRBJ2-5; no clear D gene. The CDR3 totals 14 residues. V was clipped by 5 bases and J by 3 bases, with 13 bases between them. The germline CDR1 and CDR2 sequences are MNHEY and SMNVEV (reference sequence). The CDR3 DNA follows: TGTGCCAGCAGTCCTGTTACTACAAAAGAGACCCAGTACTTC. Amino acid sequence: CASSPVTTKETQYF.

The chain recombines TRBV10-3 with TRBJ1-2; D gene unclear. CDR1 is ENHRY and CDR2 is SYGVKD in the germline V gene. The CDR3 is 14 amino acids. V was clipped by 0 bases and J by 2 bases, with 7 bases between them. This CDR3 reads CAISESFRNYGYTF. The CDR3 nucleotides read TGTGCCATCAGTGAGTCGTTCAGAAACTATGGCTACACCTTC.

The chain couples TRBV30 to TRBJ1-3; D unclear. Germline assignment: CDR1 GTSNPN and CDR2 SVGIG (reference sequence). The CDR3 runs 13 residues. Trimming removed 5 bases at V and 4 bases at J, with 12 bases between. The DNA of the CDR3 is TGTGCCTGGGGCCAAGATCTGGGAAACACCATATATTTT. This gives the protein CAWGQDLGNTIYF.

V usage is TRBV6-1 and J usage is TRBJ2-4, with 7 bases matching TRBD1. Trimming at V came to 4 bases and at J to 6 bases, leaving 6 bases not matched to a gene. The CDR3 is made up of 14 amino acids. Germline assignment: CDR1 MNHNS and CDR2 SASEGT. The CDR3 sequence is CASSVGGGGNIQYF. CDR3 coding DNA: TGTGCCAGCAGTGTAGGGGGCGGTGGAAACATTCAGTACTTC.

This chain uses TRBV27 with TRBJ1-1; TRBD1 might be the D (6 bases). Trimming shortened V by 4 bases and J by 2 bases, and 14 bases separated the two germline ends. The CDR3 is 15 amino acids. Per germline, CDR1 MNHEY and CDR2 SMNVEV (reference sequence). CDR3: CASSSRGLPNTEAFF. In DNA form, the CDR3 reads TGTGCCAGCAGTTCCAGGGGCCTCCCTAACACTGAAGCTTTCTTT.